The entry below describes one TCR beta chain. This receptor's antigen is unknown. No quality values exist for individual bases; no much larger clone is one base distant. V lost 4 bases and J lost 0 bases; the stretch between them is 9 bases long. As encoded in the germline V gene (reference sequence), CDR1 is LNHDA while CDR2 is SQIVND. The CDR3 runs 14 residues from the cysteine to the phenylalanine. This entry keeps only the CDR3 DNA: 42 bases, framed from base 1. The data are from a study of blood T cell repertoires in COVID-19 (dated by TCRdb to about 2020). A note on the overall study: The collaborator samples originated in the United States, Italy and Spain and spanned the acute and convalescent phases of COVID-19. The samples were drawn from the first 160 participants of the ongoing ImmuneRACE study and from 1,254 subjects provided by 6 global collaborators. The repertoires were released in a freely available public database intended as a resource for research on the immune response to SARS-CoV-2. Where available, HLA class I and class II types were taken from metadata supplied by the sample provider and were not determined by assay-based typing. The prospective study material was composed of cDNA or gDNA derived from T cells, B-cell-depleted T cells, or PBMCs. Subjects who had been exposed to COVID-19, were actively infected with it, or had recovered from it provided the deeply sampled blood TCRbeta repertoires that made up the dataset. Sample metadata almost always included a de-identified subject ID, COVID-19 status, age in years and sex. Overall results and qualifications from the work: The amount of clinical and demographic metadata varied by source and participant and was provided uncurated.

In the prospective study, participants were about 18 to 95 years old, resided in fewer than 25 geographic areas of the United States, and were enrolled through a virtual design. In the prospective study, participants were assigned to cohorts based on the clinical history participants reported in a screening survey and a study questionnaire. For ImmuneRACE Cohort 3, a participant was defined as recovered based on two consecutive negative NP/OP PCR tests, clearance by a healthcare professional, or resolution of symptoms. In the prospective study, whole blood, serum and a nasopharyngeal or oropharyngeal swab were collected from each participant by mobile phlebotomists. Participants in the prospective study had the option to provide additional blood draws and questionnaires over a roughly 2-month period. Blood samples from the prospective study were shipped frozen or at room temperature prior to DNA extraction.

The immunoSEQ Assay, a bias-controlled multiplex PCR, was used to amplify TCRbeta CDR3 regions from genomic DNA. The paper's processing steps were these. The number of nucleated cells in each sample was estimated by amplification of reference gene primers within the assay. To quantify the absolute abundance of each unique TCRbeta CDR3 rearrangement, sequence reads were collapsed and filtered. For each sample, productive Simpson clonality was calculated by taking the square root of Simpson's diversity index across productive rearrangements. This immuneACCESS table, as held by TCRdb, lists in-frame sequences with V and J called but not all clones. Of the missing ones, under half trace to an unresolved V gene in checked studies; the others have no known cause. V and J calls and clone size come straight from that table; D and trimming were deduced from the DNA. The sample table records a few hundred thousand clones; roughly 91% of these occur just once. In total, the top ten clones hold just under 9% of the sample.

Sequenced input: PBMCs or T cells enriched from blood (not recorded which). The clonotype comes from a middle-aged man who had recovered from COVID-19. The rearrangement combines TRBV19 with TRBJ2-5; matching of 5 bases hints at TRBD2 as the D gene. The CDR3 region has the sequence CASSTGMYQETQYF. In nucleotide form, the sequence is TGTGCCAGTAGTACGGGGATGTACCAAGAGACCCAGTACTTC.